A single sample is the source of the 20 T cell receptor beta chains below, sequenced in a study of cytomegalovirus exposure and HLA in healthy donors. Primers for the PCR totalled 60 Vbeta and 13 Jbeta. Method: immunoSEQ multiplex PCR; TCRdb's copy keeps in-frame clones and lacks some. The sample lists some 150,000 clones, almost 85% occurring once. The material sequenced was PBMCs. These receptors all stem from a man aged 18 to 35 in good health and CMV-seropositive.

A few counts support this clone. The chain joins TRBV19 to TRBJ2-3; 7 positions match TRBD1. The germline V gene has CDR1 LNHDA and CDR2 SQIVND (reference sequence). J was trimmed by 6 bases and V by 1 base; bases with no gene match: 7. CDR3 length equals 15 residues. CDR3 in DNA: TGTGCCAGTAGTATAGGGGACAGTGGAACCGATACGCAGTATTTT. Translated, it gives CASSIGDSGTDTQYF.

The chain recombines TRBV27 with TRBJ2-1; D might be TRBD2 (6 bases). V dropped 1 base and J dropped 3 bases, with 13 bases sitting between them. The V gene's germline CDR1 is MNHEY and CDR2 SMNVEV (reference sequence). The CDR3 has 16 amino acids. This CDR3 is CASSLWRVRNYNEQFF. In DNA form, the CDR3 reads TGTGCCAGCAGTTTATGGAGGGTAAGGAACTACAATGAGCAGTTCTTC.

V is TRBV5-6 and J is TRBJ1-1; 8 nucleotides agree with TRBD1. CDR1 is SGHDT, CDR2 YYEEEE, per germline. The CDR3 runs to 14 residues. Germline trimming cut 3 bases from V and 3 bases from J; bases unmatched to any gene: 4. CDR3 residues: CASSSGQGYTEAFF. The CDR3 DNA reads TGTGCCAGCAGCTCAGGACAGGGATACACTGAAGCTTTCTTT.

CDR3 sequence reads: CASSSSAVFSWEQYF. The CDR3 DNA sequence: TGTGCCAGCAGCTCTAGCGCGGTATTCTCTTGGGAGCAGTACTTC. The chain has TRBV4-2 and TRBJ2-7, with D tentatively TRBD2 (6 bases). V lost 5 bases and J lost 7, with 21 bases in between. This CDR3 is built from 15 residues. Germline V CDR1 and CDR2: LGHNA, YNFKEQ.

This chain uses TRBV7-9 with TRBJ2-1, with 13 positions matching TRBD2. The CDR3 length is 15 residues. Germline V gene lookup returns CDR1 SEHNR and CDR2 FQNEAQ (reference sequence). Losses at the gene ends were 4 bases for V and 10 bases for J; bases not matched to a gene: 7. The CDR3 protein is CASSSPGLAGNEQFF. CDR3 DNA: TGTGCCAGCAGCTCGCCGGGACTAGCGGGAAACGAGCAGTTCTTC.

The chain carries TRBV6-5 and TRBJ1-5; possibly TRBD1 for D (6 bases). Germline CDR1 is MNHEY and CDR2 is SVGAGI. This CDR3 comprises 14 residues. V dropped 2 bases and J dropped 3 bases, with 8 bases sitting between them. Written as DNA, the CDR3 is TGTGCCAGCAGTTACGACAGGAACAATCAGCCCCAGCATTTT. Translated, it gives CASSYDRNNQPQHF.

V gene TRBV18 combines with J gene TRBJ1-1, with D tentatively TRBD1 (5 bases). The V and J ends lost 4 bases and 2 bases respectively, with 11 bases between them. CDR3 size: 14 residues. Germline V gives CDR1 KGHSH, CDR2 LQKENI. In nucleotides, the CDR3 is TGTGCCAGCTCACTCAGGGACTCCAACACTGAAGCTTTCTTT. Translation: CASSLRDSNTEAFF.

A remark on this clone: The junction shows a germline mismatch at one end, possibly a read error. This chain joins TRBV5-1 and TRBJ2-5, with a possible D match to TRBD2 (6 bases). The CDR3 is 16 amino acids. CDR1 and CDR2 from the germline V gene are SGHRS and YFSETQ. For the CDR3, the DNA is TGCGCCAGCAGCACCCAGACTAGGGCGGCCCAAAAGACCCAGTACTTC. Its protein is CASSTQTRAAQKTQYF.

The CDR3 is CASSRRLAYYNEQFF. The CDR3 DNA follows: TGTGCCAGCAGCCGACGACTAGCGTACTACAATGAGCAGTTCTTC. The rearrangement links TRBV4-2 to TRBJ2-1, with TRBD2 matching over 8 bases. The CDR3 totals 15 residues. Germline CDR1 is LGHNA and CDR2 is YNFKEQ. After removal of 4 bases from V and 3 bases from J, the junction contained 5 bases not matched to a gene.

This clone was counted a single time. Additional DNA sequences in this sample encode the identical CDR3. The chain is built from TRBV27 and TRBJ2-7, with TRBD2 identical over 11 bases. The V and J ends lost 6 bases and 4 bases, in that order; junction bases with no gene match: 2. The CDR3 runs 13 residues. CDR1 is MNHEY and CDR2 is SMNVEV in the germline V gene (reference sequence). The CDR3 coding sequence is TGTGCCAGCAGCCTAGCGGGAGGTTACGAGCAGTACTTC. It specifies CASSLAGGYEQYF.

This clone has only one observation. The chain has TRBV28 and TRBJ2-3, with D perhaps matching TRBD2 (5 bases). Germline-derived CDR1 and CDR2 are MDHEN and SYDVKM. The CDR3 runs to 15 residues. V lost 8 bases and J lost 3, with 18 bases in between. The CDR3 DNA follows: TGTGCCAGCGAGAGCGGACCCAAGCGGACAGATACGCAGTATTTT. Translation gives CASESGPKRTDTQYF. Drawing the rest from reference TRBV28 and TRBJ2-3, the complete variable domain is DVKVTQSSRYLVKRTGEKVFLECVQDMDHENMFWYRQDPGLGLRLIYFSYDVKMKEKGDIPEGYSVSREKKERFSLILESASTNQTSMYLCASESGPKRTDTQYFGPGTRLTVL.

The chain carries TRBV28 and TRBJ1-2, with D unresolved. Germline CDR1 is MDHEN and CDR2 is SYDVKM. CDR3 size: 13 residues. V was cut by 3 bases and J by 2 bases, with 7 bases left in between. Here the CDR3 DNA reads TGTGCCAGCAGTTTCAGACAAAACTATGGCTACACCTTC. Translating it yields CASSFRQNYGYTF.

The CDR3 is CASSSLAGVYEQYF. The CDR3 DNA reads as TGTGCCAGCAGTTCACTAGCGGGAGTCTACGAGCAGTACTTC. The J gene is TRBJ2-7, the V gene TRBV27; 11 nucleotides line up with TRBD2. The germline CDR1 and CDR2 sequences are MNHEY and SMNVEV (reference sequence). The CDR3 is 14 residues long. The junction had 2 bases not matched to a gene; V was cut back by 4 bases and J by 3 bases.

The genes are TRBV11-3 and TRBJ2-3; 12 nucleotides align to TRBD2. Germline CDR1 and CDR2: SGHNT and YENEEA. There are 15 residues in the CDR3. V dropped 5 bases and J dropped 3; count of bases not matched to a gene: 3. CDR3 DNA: TGTGCCAGCAGCCCAGGACTAGCGGGAACAGATACGCAGTATTTT. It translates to CASSPGLAGTDTQYF.

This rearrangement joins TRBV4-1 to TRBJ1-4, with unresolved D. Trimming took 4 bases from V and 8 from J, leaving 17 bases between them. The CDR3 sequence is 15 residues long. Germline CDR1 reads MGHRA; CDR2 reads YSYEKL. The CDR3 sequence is CASSRRGGLEEKLFF. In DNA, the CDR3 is TGCGCCAGCAGCCGGCGGGGTGGATTGGAGGAAAAACTGTTTTTT.

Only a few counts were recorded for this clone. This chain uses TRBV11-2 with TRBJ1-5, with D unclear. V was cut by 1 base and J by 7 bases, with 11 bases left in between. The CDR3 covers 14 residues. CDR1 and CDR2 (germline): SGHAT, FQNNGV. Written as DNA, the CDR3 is TGTGCCAGCAGCTTAGGTCGATCGGGACAGCCCCAGCATTTT. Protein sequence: CASSLGRSGQPQHF. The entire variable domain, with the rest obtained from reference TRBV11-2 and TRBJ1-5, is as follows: EAGVAQSPRYKIIEKRQSVAFWCNPISGHATLYWYQQILGQGPKLLIQFQNNGVVDDSQLPKDRFSAERLKGVDSTLKIQPAKLEDSAVYLCASSLGRSGQPQHFGDGTRLSIL.

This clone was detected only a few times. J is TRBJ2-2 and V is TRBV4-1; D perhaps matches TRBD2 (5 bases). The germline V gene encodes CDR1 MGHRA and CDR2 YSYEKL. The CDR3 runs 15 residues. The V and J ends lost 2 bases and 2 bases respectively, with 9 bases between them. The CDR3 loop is CASSQWTVNTGELFF. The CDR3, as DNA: TGCGCCAGCAGCCAATGGACTGTCAACACCGGGGAGCTGTTTTTT.

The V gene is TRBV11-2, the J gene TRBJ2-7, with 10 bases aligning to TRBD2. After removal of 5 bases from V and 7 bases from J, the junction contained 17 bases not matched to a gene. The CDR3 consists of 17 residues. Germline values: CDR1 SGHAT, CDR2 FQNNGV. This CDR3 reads CASSQVRLAGAKWEQYF. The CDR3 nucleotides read TGTGCCAGCAGCCAGGTAAGGCTAGCGGGAGCGAAGTGGGAGCAGTACTTC.

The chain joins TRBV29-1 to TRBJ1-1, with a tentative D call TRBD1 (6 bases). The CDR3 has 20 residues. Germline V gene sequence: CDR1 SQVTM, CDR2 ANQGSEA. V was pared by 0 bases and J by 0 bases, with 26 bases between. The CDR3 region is CSVEDFEAGAFTFMNTEAFF. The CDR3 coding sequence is TGCAGCGTTGAAGACTTCGAGGCGGGGGCCTTCACCTTCATGAACACTGAAGCTTTCTTT.

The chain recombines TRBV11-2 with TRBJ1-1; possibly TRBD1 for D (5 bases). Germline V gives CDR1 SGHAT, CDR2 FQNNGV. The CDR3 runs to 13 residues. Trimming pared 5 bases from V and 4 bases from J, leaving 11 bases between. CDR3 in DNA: TGTGCCAGCAGCCACGGGGGGGGCACTGAAGCTTTCTTT. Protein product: CASSHGGGTEAFF.